A single sample gave rise to the 4 T cell receptor beta chains below, sequenced in a study of TIL therapy for anti-PD-1-resistant metastatic lung cancer. Time point described: pre-treatment sample, taken before nivolumab and TIL therapy. Sequencing used immunoSEQ v3. This table comes from immunoSEQ multiplex PCR, and its TCRdb copy is limited to in-frame clones, with some not included. The sample has tens of thousands of clones, 79% seen once. Sequencing was performed on blood, taken at baseline. The receptors shown here come from a woman aged 25 to 80 with non-small cell lung cancer.

The chain carries TRBV10-3 and TRBJ2-3; tentative D call: TRBD2 (6 bases). This CDR3 has 14 residues. Trimming shortened V by 4 bases and J by 2 bases, and 10 bases separated the two germline ends. The germline V gene has CDR1 ENHRY and CDR2 SYGVKD. The DNA for the CDR3 is TGTGCCATCAGTGTTGCGGGGTTCACAGATACGCAGTATTTT. Translation gives CAISVAGFTDTQYF.

The chain has TRBV20-1 and TRBJ1-2; D may be TRBD1 (5 bases). Per germline, CDR1 DFQATT and CDR2 SNEGSKA (reference sequence). The CDR3 is 11 residues long. Trimming removed 3 bases from V and 10 bases from J, with 12 bases in between. The chain's CDR3 is CSARGVLDYTF. The CDR3 DNA is TGCAGTGCTAGGGGGGTTTTGGACTACACCTTC.

This chain connects TRBV15 to TRBJ2-3; D is unresolved. Germline values: CDR1 LNHNV, CDR2 YYDKDF (reference sequence). V lost 1 base to trimming and J lost 2 bases, with 10 bases between them. The CDR3 totals 15 residues. DNA of the CDR3: TGTGCCACCAGCAGAGCTTTTAACCCCACAGATACGCAGTATTTT. It specifies CATSRAFNPTDTQYF.

V usage is TRBV11-2 and J usage is TRBJ2-5; the match to TRBD1 covers 8 bases. With the DNA end fitting TRBJ2-7 better, the J assignment may be wrong. CDR1 and CDR2 (germline): SGHAT, FQNNGV. The CDR3 consists of 14 residues. CDR3 bases: TGTGCCAGCAGCTTAAAGACAGGGGCAGACGAGCAGTACTTC. This gives the protein CASSLKTGADEQYF.